Below, one T cell receptor (beta chain) is given with its context. Germline trimming cut 6 bases from V and 7 bases from J; bases unmatched to any gene: 7. Germline CDR1 is PRHDT and CDR2 is FYEKMQ (reference sequence). The CDR3 loop spans 15 amino acids. The sample comes from a study of blood T cells in healthy people across ages. Combining a sample-barcoded 5' primer with a J-beta primer mix, a second PCR ran for 7 to 11 cycles. TCRdb analysed the 5' RACE reads with MiXCR anew, one entry per CDR3 protein. The sample has about 900,000 distinct CDR3 sequences; around two thirds are singletons. The chain employs TRBV13 and TRBJ2-3, with 13 bases that match TRBD2. Sequencing was carried out using blood. This receptor was identified in a young man in good health. CDR3 DNA: TGTGCCAGCAGTCCTACTAGCGGGGGGGCGAATACGCAGTATTTT. Protein product: CASSPTSGGANTQYF. Filled out from reference TRBV13 and TRBJ2-3, the complete variable domain reads AAGVIQSPRHLIKEKRETATLKCYPIPRHDTVYWYQQGPGQDPQFLISFYEKMQSDKGSIPDRFSAQQFSDYHSELNMSSLELGDSALYFCASSPTSGGANTQYFGPGTRLTVL.